This T cell receptor beta chain is drawn from a study of OX40 agonist ivuxolimab in advanced cancers. In terms of the full investigation: The costimulatory receptor OX40 (CD134) was targeted by ivuxolimab, a fully human IgG2 agonistic monoclonal antibody. Intravenous ivuxolimab was administered to patients every 2 weeks at six dose levels: 0.01, 0.1, 0.3, 1.5, 3 and 10 mg/kg. Of the roughly 50 dose-escalation patients, hepatocellular carcinoma was present in approximately 20, melanoma in roughly 15, renal cell carcinoma in 9 and head and neck cancer in 9. A male proportion of around 83% and a mean age of approximately 60 years, ranging from about 23 to 79, were recorded for the dose-escalation cohort. Patients were allowed to have had prior anti-PD-1, anti-PD-L1 or anti-CTLA-4 therapy, and 30% to 50% of the dose-escalation patients had previously received checkpoint inhibitors. Partial responses were achieved by three dose-escalation patients, of whom one had hepatocellular carcinoma and two had cutaneous melanoma. Peripheral TCRbeta sequencing was intended to test whether TCR sequence diversity was altered and clonal T-cell expansion was caused by ivuxolimab. The paper covers the monotherapy dose-escalation part of the phase I ivuxolimab trial, which included N of about 51 patients.

Taken from cysteine to phenylalanine, the CDR3 has 13 residues. The retained sequence is limited to the CDR3, 39 bases, with the frame set at the first base. Deletion took 9 bases off V and 2 bases off J, with a span of 14 bases between the germline ends. The germline V gene (reference sequence) supplies CDR1 MNHEY and CDR2 SMNVEV. This clone was detected only a few times. Its recognized antigen is unknown. Nothing much larger sits one base from this clone, and base qualities are not available. What the research found in general, with its limitations: Clonal expansion of both CD4+ and CD8+ blood T cells was observed from baseline to week 6 at doses 0.1 to 3.0 mg/kg. The antigen specificity of the peripheral T cells that underwent clonal expansion was not determined. Low levels of normalized T-cell clonal expansion were also seen in some patients who did not respond. After ivuxolimab, CD8+ T cells had more expanded clones than CD4+ T cells on average. Partial responders in the 0.1-3.0 mg/kg groups had among the lowest normalized peripheral clonal expansion, especially among CD8+ T cells.

The trial excluded patients who had a history of autoimmune disease or who were on systemic immunosuppression. Peripheral blood for TCR sequencing was collected from all dose cohorts at baseline, on cycle 4 day 1, and on cycle 7 day 1. Samples were obtained from an open-label, multicenter, first-in-human phase I dose-escalation trial of ivuxolimab. Adults with locally advanced or metastatic melanoma, renal cell carcinoma, hepatocellular carcinoma or head and neck squamous cell carcinoma were enrolled in the trial. CD4+ and CD8+ T cells were sorted separately from peripheral blood before TCR sequencing. Genomic DNA was extracted from sorted cells for sequencing of the TCRbeta CDR3 region. The immunoSEQ Assay was used to sequence the TCRbeta CDR3 regions. TCRdb carries this immuneACCESS record with in-frame sequences only. Its versions omit some clonotypes, under half of them owing to an unresolved V gene in the studies checked, with the rest unexplained. The sample table contains about 28,000 clones; only one count was recorded for roughly 79% of them. The ten largest clones capture around 10% of the sample.

The chain is encoded by TRBV27 joined to TRBJ2-7; TRBD1 is a weak D gene call, 6 bases matching. This sequence originates from an adult with an advanced solid tumor such as melanoma, head and neck, liver or kidney cancer. The material sequenced was CD4+ or CD8+ T cells sorted from blood, taken in a trial of the OX40 agonist ivuxolimab. The encoded CDR3 is CASGTSPAYEQYF. The DNA sequence reads TGTGCCAGTGGGACATCCCCTGCCTACGAGCAGTACTTC.